A selection of T cell receptor beta chains follows, all from one sample in a study of blood T cells in healthy people across ages. TCRdb re-called the 5' RACE reads through MiXCR, storing one row per CDR3 protein. The sample yields 2 million or so distinct CDR3 sequences, around 50% seen once. The specimen sequenced was blood. The receptor set was obtained from a woman between 40 and 50 years old in good health. CDR3s include the opening cysteine and the closing phenylalanine or tryptophan. Fields, in order: clone size, J gene, D gene, V gene, CDR3 protein, CDR3 DNA. A D gene is named only where the DNA matches it firmly. The size field is filled for only some rows; it gives once, few, many or a size class.

size: few
J: TRBJ2-7
D: NA
V: TRBV20-1
CDR3: CSAFRQAIYEQYF
DNA: TGCAGTGCCTTCAGACAGGCTATCTACGAGCAGTACTTC

size: NA
J: TRBJ2-3
D: NA
V: TRBV5-1
CDR3: CASSNGKPDTQYF
DNA: TGCGCCAGCAGTAATGGAAAACCGGATACGCAGTATTTT

size: NA
J: TRBJ2-3
D: TRBD2
V: TRBV3-1
CDR3: CASSFGLAGRGDAQYF
DNA: TGTGCCAGCAGCTTCGGACTAGCGGGGAGAGGAGATGCGCAGTATTTT

size: NA
J: TRBJ2-7
D: TRBD1
V: TRBV4-1
CDR3: CASALLTGTGGYEQYF
DNA: TGCGCCAGCGCCCTCCTGACAGGGACGGGTGGTTACGAGCAGTACTTC

size: NA
J: TRBJ2-6
D: TRBD1
V: TRBV6-2/TRBV6-3
CDR3: CASKGDSFFSGANVLTF
DNA: TGTGCCAGCAAGGGGGACAGCTTCTTCTCTGGGGCCAACGTCCTGACTTTC

size: many
J: TRBJ2-1
D: NA
V: TRBV20-1
CDR3: CSARVTGSNNEQFF
DNA: TGCAGTGCTAGAGTGACAGGATCTAACAATGAGCAGTTCTTC

size: NA
J: TRBJ2-5
D: NA
V: TRBV7-2
CDR3: CASSLDGRGYQETQYF
DNA: TGTGCCAGCAGCTTAGATGGCCGGGGTTACCAAGAGACCCAGTACTTC

size: NA
J: TRBJ2-5
D: NA
V: TRBV20-1
CDR3: CSAREQGGETQYF
DNA: TGCAGTGCCAGAGAACAGGGCGGCGAGACCCAGTACTTC

size: NA
J: TRBJ1-2
D: NA
V: TRBV6-5
CDR3: CASSYRGLNYGYTF
DNA: TGTGCCAGCAGTTACAGGGGTCTTAACTATGGCTACACCTTC

size: few
J: TRBJ2-7
D: NA
V: TRBV3-1
CDR3: CASGRNIAAEQYF
DNA: TGTGCCAGCGGTAGGAATATAGCCGCCGAGCAGTACTTC

size: NA
J: TRBJ2-2
D: TRBD2
V: TRBV6-6
CDR3: CASRRPGLAGSGELFF
DNA: TGTGCCAGCAGGCGACCGGGACTAGCGGGGTCCGGGGAGCTGTTTTTT

size: few
J: TRBJ2-5
D: TRBD2
V: TRBV12-3/TRBV12-4
CDR3: CASSSRSSGRGETQYF
DNA: TGTGCCAGCAGCTCTAGGTCTTCCGGGAGGGGGGAGACCCAGTACTTC

size: few
J: TRBJ1-2
D: NA
V: TRBV27
CDR3: CAITGYEDYGYTF
DNA: TGTGCCATCACAGGGTATGAGGACTATGGCTACACCTTC

size: few
J: TRBJ1-4
D: NA
V: TRBV20-1
CDR3: CSARKQANEKLFF
DNA: TGCAGTGCTAGGAAGCAGGCTAATGAAAAACTGTTTTTT

size: NA
J: TRBJ1-2
D: NA
V: TRBV4-1
CDR3: CASRQPGGKGDGYTF
DNA: TGCGCCAGCAGACAACCGGGGGGCAAGGGAGATGGCTACACCTTC

size: NA
J: TRBJ1-4
D: TRBD1
V: TRBV5-1
CDR3: CASGAGTGNEKLFF
DNA: TGCGCCAGCGGGGCCGGGACAGGAAATGAAAAACTGTTTTTT

size: many
J: TRBJ2-5
D: NA
V: TRBV20-1
CDR3: CSAPRGAQETQYF
DNA: TGCAGTGCCCCGAGAGGGGCACAAGAGACCCAGTACTTC

size: NA
J: TRBJ1-5
D: NA
V: TRBV14
CDR3: CASSQDQIQPQHF
DNA: TGTGCCAGCAGCCAAGATCAGATTCAGCCCCAGCATTTT

size: NA
J: TRBJ1-4
D: TRBD1
V: TRBV25-1
CDR3: CASSRPRTGGFEKLFF
DNA: TGTGCCAGCAGTCGACCCCGGACAGGAGGATTTGAAAAACTGTTTTTT

size: few
J: TRBJ2-1
D: NA
V: TRBV6-5
CDR3: CASSYLGVREQFF
DNA: TGTGCCAGCAGTTATTTGGGGGTCCGTGAGCAGTTCTTC

size: few
J: TRBJ2-7
D: TRBD1
V: TRBV11-2
CDR3: CASSLFDRGNEQYF
DNA: TGTGCCAGCAGCTTATTTGACAGGGGTAACGAGCAGTACTTC

size: NA
J: TRBJ2-1
D: TRBD1
V: TRBV7-2
CDR3: CASSLRGQAYNEQFF
DNA: TGTGCCAGCAGCTTAAGAGGACAGGCCTACAATGAGCAGTTCTTC

size: NA
J: TRBJ2-5
D: NA
V: TRBV14
CDR3: CASSQDTRTRETQYF
DNA: TGTGCCAGCAGCCAAGATACCAGGACCCGAGAGACCCAGTACTTC

size: NA
J: TRBJ1-5
D: NA
V: TRBV20-1
CDR3: CSAGSQQPQHF
DNA: TGCAGTGCCGGGTCCCAACAGCCCCAGCATTTT

size: NA
J: TRBJ2-5
D: NA
V: TRBV11-2
CDR3: CASSLGSGGVKETQYF
DNA: TGTGCCAGCAGCTTAGGAAGCGGCGGGGTTAAAGAGACCCAGTACTTC